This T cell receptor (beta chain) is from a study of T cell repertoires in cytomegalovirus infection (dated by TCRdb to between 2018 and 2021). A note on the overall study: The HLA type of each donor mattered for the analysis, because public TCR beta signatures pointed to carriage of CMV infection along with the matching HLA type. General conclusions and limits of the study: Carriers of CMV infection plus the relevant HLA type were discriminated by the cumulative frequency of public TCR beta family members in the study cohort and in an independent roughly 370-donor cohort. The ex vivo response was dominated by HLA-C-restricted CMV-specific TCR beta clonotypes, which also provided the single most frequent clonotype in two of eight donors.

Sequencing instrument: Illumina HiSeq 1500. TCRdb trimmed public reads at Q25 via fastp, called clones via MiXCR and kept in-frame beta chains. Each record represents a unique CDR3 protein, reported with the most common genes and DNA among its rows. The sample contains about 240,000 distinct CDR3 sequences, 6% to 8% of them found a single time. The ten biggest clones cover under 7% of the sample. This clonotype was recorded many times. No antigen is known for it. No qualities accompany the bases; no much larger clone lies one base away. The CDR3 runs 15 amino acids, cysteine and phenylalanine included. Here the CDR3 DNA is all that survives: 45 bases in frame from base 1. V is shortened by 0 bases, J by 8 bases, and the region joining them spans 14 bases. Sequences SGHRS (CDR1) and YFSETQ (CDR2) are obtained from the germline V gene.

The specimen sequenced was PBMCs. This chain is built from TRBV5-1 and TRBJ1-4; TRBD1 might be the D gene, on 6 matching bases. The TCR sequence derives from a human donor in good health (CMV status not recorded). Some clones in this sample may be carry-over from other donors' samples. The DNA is TGCGCCAGCAGCTTGGAACCAGGGGTCGAAGAAAAACTGTTTTTT. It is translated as CASSLEPGVEEKLFF. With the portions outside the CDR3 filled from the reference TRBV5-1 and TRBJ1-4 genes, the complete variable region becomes KAGVTQTPRYLIKTRGQQVTLSCSPISGHRSVSWYQQTPGQGLQFLFEYFSETQRNKGNFPGRFSGRQFSNSRSEMNVSTLELGDSALYLCASSLEPGVEEKLFFGSGTQLSVL.